This TCR beta chain was sequenced for a study of Graves' ophthalmopathy and Graves' hyperthyroidism. Points from the study as a whole: Ophthalmopathy progression was predicted with roughly 68% sensitivity and about 72% specificity.

Other autoimmune diseases, uncontrolled infections, pregnancy and lactation each led to patient exclusion. From RNA, the CDR3 regions of TCR beta chains were amplified and sequenced. HTBI-primed first-round RT-PCR preceded second-round multiplex PCR. TCRdb ran MiXCR on the multiplex PCR reads and lists one entry per CDR3 protein. The sample carries a few hundred thousand distinct CDR3 sequences, 15% to 17% recorded once. The CDR3 length is 15 residues. V was shortened by 5 bases and J by 4 bases, with 15 bases between the two germline ends. Looked up from germline, CDR1 is LNHDA and CDR2 is SQIVND (reference sequence). This clonotype was observed many times. The antigen is unknown.

Sequenced material: peripheral blood. The receptor comes from a woman aged 18-30 years with stable Graves' hyperthyroidism. V usage is TRBV19 and J usage is TRBJ1-5; tentatively, D is TRBD1 (6 bases). CDR3 sequence reads: CASSAGQSHNQPQHF. The CDR3 nucleotides read TGTGCCAGTAGTGCAGGACAGTCCCATAATCAGCCCCAGCATTTT.